This TCR beta chain is from a study of circulating tumor DNA in untreated peripheral T-cell lymphoma. Study-level points and caveats: Tumor-specific clonotypes were found in roughly three quarters of patients.

The assay was immunoSEQ multiplex PCR, and TCRdb's table has in-frame clones only and misses some. The data hold 6,500 to 7,500 clones, with approximately 77% observed a single time. Points on this clone: The antigen is undetermined.

The CDR3 is 15 residues long. Germline CDR1 MDHEN, CDR2 SYDVKM. Unmatched junction bases numbered 8, after V lost 6 bases and J lost 6 bases. Tumor tissue was collected at baseline, before treatment began. This clonotype was sampled from a human donor with peripheral T-cell lymphoma. The specimen sequenced was tumor tissue. The genes are TRBV28 and TRBJ1-6, with 7 nucleotides matching TRBD1. The CDR3, as DNA: TGTGCCAGCAGGGGACAGACCCTCTCTAATTCACCCCTCCACTTT. Encoded protein: CASRGQTLSNSPLHF.